The next 9 T cell receptor beta chains were all read from a single sample in a study of beta chain features in type 1 diabetes (dated by TCRdb to 2017 to 2018). The method was the immunoSEQ multiplex PCR assay. The High Capacity cDNA Reverse Transcription Kit was used to reverse transcribe all of the isolated RNA, meaning that expressed TCRB transcripts were what got sequenced. Imported from immuneACCESS, the table was reduced by TCRdb to in-frame sequences with V and J called. These copies leave out some clones; in studies compared against another copy, an unresolved V gene accounts for under half, and the cause of the remainder is not known. The sample yields 200,000 to 250,000 clones; over 9.5% were counted once. The ten largest clones add up to approximately 0.03% of the sample. Sequencing was done on a sample of naive CD4+ T cells from blood. Sample cell subset or site, as interpreted from the label and publication: true naive CD4+ T cells. Receptor source: a young woman in good health.

This clone was seen a handful of times. The chain couples TRBV5-4 to TRBJ2-1; 9 bases fit TRBD2. After removal of 2 bases from V and 5 bases from J, the junction contained 2 bases not matched to a gene. Germline-derived CDR1 and CDR2 are SGHNT and YYREEE (reference sequence). The CDR3 runs 14 residues. Here the CDR3 reads CASSFASGNNEQFF. DNA of the CDR3: TGTGCCAGCAGCTTCGCTAGCGGGAACAATGAGCAGTTCTTC.

The genes are TRBV13 and TRBJ2-1; 16 bases agree with TRBD2. J lost 4 bases, V lost 6 bases, and 15 bases had no gene match. This CDR3 region has 20 residues. Germline CDR1 reads PRHDT; CDR2 reads FYEKMQ (reference sequence). The CDR3 sequence is CASRPGTSGRAENFYNEQFF. CDR3 in DNA: TGTGCCAGCAGGCCAGGGACTAGCGGGAGGGCCGAGAATTTTTACAATGAGCAGTTCTTC.

This clone showed up just a few times. V usage is TRBV5-4 and J usage is TRBJ2-7; D is ambiguous. V was shortened by 0 bases and J by 5 bases, with 9 bases between the two germline ends. Per the germline V gene, CDR1 is SGHNT and CDR2 is YYREEE (reference sequence). The CDR3 spans 13 residues. Here the CDR3 reads CASSLVGSDEQYF. The CDR3 nucleotides are TGTGCCAGCAGCTTGGTCGGTTCGGACGAGCAGTACTTC. Variable domain in full (rest from reference TRBV5-4 and TRBJ2-7): ETGVTQSPTHLIKTRGQQVTLRCSSQSGHNTVSWYQQALGQGPQFIFQYYREEENGRGNFPPRFSGLQFPNYSSELNVNALELDDSALYLCASSLVGSDEQYFGPGTRLTVT.

The V gene is TRBV5-6, the J gene TRBJ2-7, with 9 nucleotides matching TRBD1. Germline CDR1 reads SGHDT; CDR2 reads YYEEEE. V was pared by 4 bases and J by 5 bases, with 10 bases of the junction left unmatched. This CDR3 is 15 amino acids long. This CDR3 is CASSPDWDRVDEQYF. In nucleotides, the CDR3 is TGTGCCAGCAGCCCTGACTGGGACAGGGTCGACGAGCAGTACTTC.

In its sample, this clone was seen a few times. V gene TRBV19 combines with J gene TRBJ2-7; 9 bases are a match to TRBD1. The V gene end was trimmed by 9 bases and the J gene end by 5 bases; junction bases not matched to a gene: 11. Per the germline V gene, CDR1 is LNHDA and CDR2 is SQIVND (reference sequence). The CDR3 loop spans 14 amino acids. CDR3 coding DNA: TGTGCCAGCAGCGTCAACAGGGGGCCCCACGAGCAGTACTTC. Translation: CASSVNRGPHEQYF.

This clone was seen only a few times. The rearrangement uses TRBV6-5 and TRBJ2-1; 12 bases line up with TRBD2. Unmatched junction bases numbered 4, after V lost 6 bases and J lost 4 bases. The CDR3 totals 15 residues. In germline, CDR1 is MNHEY, CDR2 SVGAGI. CDR3 loop: CASSLGLAGYNEQFF. In nucleotides, the CDR3 is TGTGCCAGCAGCCTCGGACTAGCGGGGTACAATGAGCAGTTCTTC.

The chain combines TRBV5-5 with TRBJ1-1; D not certain. V was trimmed by 1 base and J by 6 bases, leaving 7 bases between them. The CDR3 runs to 12 residues. CDR1 and CDR2 (germline): SGHKS, YYEKEE (reference sequence). The CDR3 DNA follows: TGTGCCAGCAGCTTGCCCGGGTCTGAAGCTTTCTTT. It yields the protein CASSLPGSEAFF.

There are a few counts of this clone. V gene TRBV18 combines with J gene TRBJ1-4; no definite D call. Trimming took 3 bases from V and 1 from J, leaving 6 bases between them. The CDR3 extends over 14 amino acids. Germline CDR1 reads KGHSH; CDR2 reads LQKENI. In DNA, the CDR3 is TGTGCCAGCTCACCGGCAGGAACTAATGAAAAACTGTTTTTT. The encoded protein is CASSPAGTNEKLFF. The complete variable domain, with remaining parts taken from reference TRBV18 and TRBJ1-4, reads NAGVMQNPRHLVRRRGQEARLRCSPMKGHSHVYWYRQLPEEGLKFMVYLQKENIIDESGMPKERFSAEFPKEGPSILRIQQVVRGDSAAYFCASSPAGTNEKLFFGSGTQLSVL.

The chain couples TRBV2 to TRBJ1-5; D unclear. Germline CDR1 is SNHLY and CDR2 is FYNNEI. The CDR3 length is 16 residues. Trimming left V 0 bases short and J 0 bases short, with 9 bases between. CDR3 sequence (DNA): TGTGCCAGCAGTGAAGCGCTTCGGGATAGCAATCAGCCCCAGCATTTT. This gives the protein CASSEALRDSNQPQHF.